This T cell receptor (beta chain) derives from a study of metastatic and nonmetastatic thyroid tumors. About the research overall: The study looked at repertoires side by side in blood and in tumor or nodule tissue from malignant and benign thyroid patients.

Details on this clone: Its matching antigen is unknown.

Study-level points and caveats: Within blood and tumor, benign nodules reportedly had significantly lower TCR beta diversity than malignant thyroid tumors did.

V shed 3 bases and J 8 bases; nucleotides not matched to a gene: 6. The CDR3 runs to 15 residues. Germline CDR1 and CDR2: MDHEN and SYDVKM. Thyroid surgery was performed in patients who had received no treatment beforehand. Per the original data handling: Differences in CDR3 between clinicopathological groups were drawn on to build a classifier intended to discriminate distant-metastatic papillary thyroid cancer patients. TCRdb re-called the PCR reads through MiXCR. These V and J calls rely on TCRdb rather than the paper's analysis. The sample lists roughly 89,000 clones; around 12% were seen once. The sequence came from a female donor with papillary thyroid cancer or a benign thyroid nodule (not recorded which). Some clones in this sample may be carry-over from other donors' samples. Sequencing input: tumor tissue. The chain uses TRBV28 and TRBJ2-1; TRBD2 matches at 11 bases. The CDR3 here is CASSFPLAGADEQFF. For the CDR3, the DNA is TGTGCCAGCAGTTTTCCACTAGCGGGAGCTGATGAGCAGTTCTTC.